This TCR beta chain derives from a study of T cell responses to AZD1222 COVID-19 vaccine (dated by TCRdb to the early 2020s). A note on the overall study: AZD1222 recipients with second doses at about 4 weeks or about 12 weeks were pooled, because spike-specific TCR depth and breadth did not differ between schedules. TCR sequencing was performed for roughly 250 trial participants, of whom 200 to 220 were given two doses of AZD1222 and 26 were given two doses of MenACWY control vaccine. Enrollment into the trials was organized by age into subgroups of 18-55, 56-69 and 70-plus years, and those subgroups contained roughly 160, 29 and 62 TCR-sequenced participants, respectively. Overall study results and their limits: The 56-69-year group was small, and its depth increase did not reach significance, likely because of low power. Conclusions about previously exposed vaccinees are limited, since just five or six AZD1222 recipients were seropositive for SARS-CoV-2 at baseline. A significant rise in spike-specific TCR breadth and depth was observed after two AZD1222 doses relative to day 0 and relative to MenACWY recipients. Reportedly, almost half of the unique spike-specific TCRs recognized epitopes lying outside the regions that are mutated in the B.1.351 and B.1.1.7 variants. Participants were mostly white British and included more females than males, and it was suggested by the authors that clonal diversity may have been underestimated. The vaccine-associated CD4 TCRs covered the entire spike protein, and the dominant responses fell in regions 160-218 and 743-854. Because no samples from the day 14 peak response were available, repertoires could be characterized only after the peak T cell response.

About this clone: The specificity of this receptor is unknown. No much larger clonotype is one base removed from it; base qualities were not supplied.

The intended sense of this specimen's time point label: baseline before first vaccination. Vaccinee samples were obtained from the UK trials COV001 and COV002, which included a single-blind randomized controlled phase 2/3 trial of AZD1222 (ChAdOx1 nCoV-19) in healthy adults. For TCRbeta chain sequencing, PBMC samples were collected from trial participants at day 0 and at day 28 after the second dose. For CDR1 and CDR2, the germline V gene (reference sequence) lists SGHNT and YYREEE. V is reduced by 10 bases and J by 2 bases, leaving a spacing of 18 bases between them. The CDR3 holds 14 amino acids from the cysteine to the phenylalanine. Here the CDR3 DNA is all that survives: 42 bases in frame from base 1. The CDR3 regions of human TCRbeta chains were analyzed by immunosequencing. As for the original processing: Repertoire TCRs were matched against a reference library of SARS-CoV-2-specific TCRs generated with the MIRA antigen-specificity platform. Breadth meant the fraction of unique TCRs that were SARS-CoV-2-associated, whereas depth meant the fraction of total T cells that were SARS-CoV-2-associated. Using the MIRA data, every spike-specific TCR was mapped to the spike region that the TCR reacted to and assigned to either a CD4 or a CD8 class. Log10-transformed breadth and depth values were compared by one-way ANOVA with Sidak's multiple comparisons tests. TCRdb provides this immuneACCESS table in a form limited to in-frame rearrangements. Some clones are lacking; in checked studies, under half of them reflect an unresolved V gene, and why the rest are absent is not known. V and J calls and clone size are those listed in that table; D and trimming were worked out from the DNA. Present in this sample are some 150,000 clones, more than 85% of which were seen just once. Of the sample, approximately 1.8% is held by the ten largest clones.

Here the sequenced sample was peripheral blood, taken on day 0 of AZD1222 vaccination. The rearrangement combines TRBV5-4 with TRBJ1-2, with no D gene named confidently. This receptor was obtained from an adult in good health. The CDR3: CAAGMSGGNYGYTF. The bases are TGTGCCGCCGGAATGTCTGGAGGGAACTATGGCTACACCTTC.